This is a list of T cell receptor beta chains from one sample in a study of shared clonotypes between healthy human individuals. Sequencing was performed with immunoSEQ multiplex PCR; in TCRdb, only in-frame clones are kept and a portion is missing. The sample yields around 2,000,000 clones, about 95% seen once. The sample consisted of naive CD8+ T cells sorted from blood. The receptors originated from a man between 18 and 35 years old in good health. Both conserved end residues are part of each CDR3. A D gene is named only where the DNA matches it firmly. Clone size is not always given. Where it is, it says once, few, many or a class for expanded clones.

cdr3_length | j_call | clone_size | v_call | d_call | cdr3_aa | cdr3_nt
15 | TRBJ2-3 | - | TRBV27 | - | CASSFGVANTDTQYF | TGTGCCAGCAGTTTTGGGGTAGCGAACACAGATACGCAGTATTTT
15 | TRBJ1-2 | - | TRBV6-5 | - | CASSYVAETNYGYTF | TGTGCCAGCAGTTACGTAGCGGAAACTAACTATGGCTACACCTTC
13 | TRBJ2-1 | - | TRBV7-9 | - | CASSLDIGGEQFF | TGTGCCAGCAGCTTAGATATCGGCGGTGAGCAGTTCTTC
18 | TRBJ2-7 | - | TRBV7-8 | TRBD2 | CASSPGLAGGLWWYEQYF | TGTGCCAGCAGCCCGGGACTAGCGGGGGGCCTATGGTGGTACGAGCAGTACTTC
15 | TRBJ1-6 | - | TRBV4-1 | - | CASSQAAGAYSPLHF | TGCGCCAGCAGCCAAGCAGCAGGGGCATATTCACCCCTCCACTTT
14 | TRBJ1-4 | - | TRBV30 | - | CAWNSIDLNEKLFF | TGTGCCTGGAATTCTATAGACCTAAACGAAAAACTGTTTTTT
12 | TRBJ1-2 | - | TRBV10-2 | - | CASSSGTYGYTF | TGCGCCAGCAGTTCCGGGACCTATGGCTACACCTTC
14 | TRBJ2-3 | - | TRBV27 | - | CASSLAGSTDTQYF | TGTGCCAGCAGTTTAGCGGGTAGCACAGATACGCAGTATTTT
16 | TRBJ2-5 | - | TRBV4-1 | TRBD2 | CASNQMAGLLEETQYF | TGCGCCAGCAATCAAATGGCGGGACTACTGGAAGAGACCCAGTACTTC
14 | TRBJ2-2 | - | TRBV9 | - | CASRRDSNTGELFF | TGTGCCAGCAGGCGGGACAGTAACACCGGGGAGCTGTTTTTT
16 | TRBJ2-3 | - | TRBV9 | - | CASSVYRGDVLDTQYF | TGTGCCAGCAGCGTATACCGAGGGGACGTATTAGATACGCAGTATTTT
14 | TRBJ2-1 | - | TRBV2 | - | CASSESREWNEQFF | TGTGCCAGCAGTGAAAGTAGGGAATGGAATGAGCAGTTCTTC
13 | TRBJ2-7 | once | TRBV5-1 | - | CASSPPASYEQYF | TGCGCCAGCAGCCCCCCCGCCTCCTACGAGCAGTACTTC
14 | TRBJ2-5 | - | TRBV29-1 | TRBD2 | CSVAGLAGEETQYF | TGCAGCGTCGCGGGACTAGCGGGGGAAGAGACCCAGTACTTC
16 | TRBJ2-2 | - | TRBV9 | - | CASSVDVKSRAGELFF | TGTGCCAGCAGCGTAGACGTTAAAAGTCGTGCCGGGGAGCTGTTTTTT
15 | TRBJ2-7 | - | TRBV6-1 | TRBD1 | CASSFPGQGTYEQYF | TGTGCCAGCAGTTTCCCGGGACAGGGGACCTACGAGCAGTACTTC
13 | TRBJ2-7 | - | TRBV7-9 | TRBD1 | CASSLQGVYEQYF | TGTGCCAGCAGCCTTCAGGGGGTGTACGAGCAGTACTTC
13 | TRBJ2-3 | - | TRBV11-2 | - | CASSLAPQGLEYF | TGTGCCAGCAGCTTAGCCCCTCAGGGGCTTGAGTATTTT
14 | TRBJ2-7 | - | TRBV10-3 | - | CAARDGGGSGEQYF | TGTGCCGCCCGCGATGGGGGAGGTTCGGGCGAGCAGTACTTC
15 | TRBJ1-5 | - | TRBV2 | TRBD1 | CASKDGQASNQPQHF | TGTGCCAGCAAGGACGGACAGGCCAGCAATCAGCCCCAGCATTTT
16 | TRBJ2-7 | once | TRBV4-1 | - | CASSQEPGPPTYEQYF | TGCGCCAGCAGCCAAGAACCGGGTCCTCCGACCTACGAGCAGTACTTC
14 | TRBJ2-7 | - | TRBV27 | TRBD1 | CASSLQGAFYEQYF | TGTGCCAGCAGTCTTCAGGGGGCTTTCTACGAGCAGTACTTC
17 | TRBJ2-1 | - | TRBV4-3 | TRBD1 | CASSQTTNRGLYNEQFF | TGCGCCAGCAGCCAAACCACCAACAGGGGTCTATACAATGAGCAGTTCTTC
16 | TRBJ2-5 | - | TRBV28 | TRBD2 | CASSLSLGGLGETQYF | TGTGCCAGCAGTTTATCCCTCGGGGGGTTGGGAGAGACCCAGTACTTC
11 | TRBJ1-1 | few | TRBV28 | - | CASTAGTEAFF | TGTGCCAGCACCGCAGGTACTGAAGCTTTCTTT
12 | TRBJ1-2 | - | TRBV27 | - | CASSPDMWGYTF | TGTGCCAGCAGTCCAGACATGTGGGGCTACACCTTC
14 | TRBJ1-1 | - | TRBV28 | TRBD1 | CASSSGQGYTEAFF | TGTGCCAGCAGTTCGGGACAGGGCTACACTGAAGCTTTCTTT
15 | TRBJ2-5 | - | TRBV6-5 | TRBD2 | CASSPGLAVAETQYF | TGTGCCAGCAGTCCTGGACTAGCGGTGGCGGAGACCCAGTACTTC
13 | TRBJ1-2 | few | TRBV7-9 | - | CASSSDTVYGYTF | TGTGCCAGCAGCTCCGATACAGTCTATGGCTACACCTTC
12 | TRBJ2-1 | - | TRBV5-1 | - | CASSLGHNEQFF | TGCGCCAGCAGCTTAGGACACAATGAGCAGTTCTTC
15 | TRBJ2-1 | - | TRBV4-3 | - | CASSPVLGRGLEQFF | TGCGCCAGCAGCCCTGTCCTGGGTAGGGGGTTAGAGCAGTTCTTC
16 | TRBJ2-3 | - | TRBV5-1 | - | CASSLQQGLVADTQYF | TGCGCCAGCAGCTTACAACAGGGTTTGGTCGCAGATACGCAGTATTTT
15 | TRBJ2-1 | - | TRBV6-5 | TRBD2 | CASRDGLAGYNEQFF | TGTGCCAGCAGAGACGGACTAGCGGGATACAATGAGCAGTTCTTC
13 | TRBJ2-5 | - | TRBV7-7 | - | CASSPFSQETQYF | TGTGCTAGCAGCCCCTTCTCACAAGAGACCCAGTACTTC
15 | TRBJ2-7 | - | TRBV6-1 | TRBD1 | CASIGYGQGFYEQYF | TGTGCCAGCATAGGTTACGGACAGGGGTTCTACGAGCAGTACTTC
12 | TRBJ1-4 | - | TRBV11-2 | - | CASSRTVEKLFF | TGTGCCAGCAGTCGGACTGTTGAAAAACTGTTTTTT
16 | TRBJ2-7 | - | TRBV27 | - | CASSSSLGTESYEQYF | TGTGCCAGCAGTTCCTCCCTCGGGACTGAATCCTACGAGCAGTACTTC